This is a list of T cell receptor beta chains from one sample in a study of PD-L1 blockade in urothelial cancer. Data came from immunoSEQ multiplex PCR; TCRdb stores just in-frame clones and leaves some out. Among 20,000 to 30,000 clones listed, about 86% were seen once. Sequences were derived from PBMCs, sampled around atezolizumab (anti-PD-L1) treatment. The receptor source for this set is a man in his sixties with urothelial cancer. The CDR3 runs from the conserved cysteine through the conserved F or W. D genes are given only for firm matches. Clone size is stated in some rows and not others, as once, few, many or a class when expanded.

>TRBV6-5|-|15|TRBJ2-5|-
CASSRPTTGPETQYF
TGTGCCAGCAGCCGACCTACCACAGGGCCAGAGACCCAGTACTTC
>TRBV18|-|12|TRBJ1-2|TRBD1
CASSGQGDGYTF
TGTGCCAGCTCCGGACAGGGGGATGGCTACACCTTC
>TRBV4-1|-|17|TRBJ2-1|-
CASSQSPGLSSYNEQFF
TGCGCCAGCAGCCAATCCCCGGGACTCAGCTCCTACAATGAGCAGTTCTTC
>TRBV7-9|-|14|TRBJ2-5|-
CASSPPSNRETQYF
TGTGCCAGCAGCCCCCCGTCGAACAGAGAGACCCAGTACTTC
>TRBV6-1|-|14|TRBJ1-5|-
CASSEGDSNQPQHF
TGTGCCAGCAGTGAAGGCGATAGCAATCAGCCCCAGCATTTT
>TRBV30|-|16|TRBJ2-7|TRBD2
CAWDPTSGGAAYEQYF
TGTGCCTGGGACCCAACTAGCGGGGGGGCTGCTTACGAGCAGTACTTC
>TRBV5-4|-|15|TRBJ2-7|TRBD2
CASSPRTSVAYEQYF
TGTGCCAGCAGCCCGAGGACTAGCGTTGCCTACGAGCAGTACTTC
>TRBV4-3|-|13|TRBJ1-1|-
CASSQDRTRQAFF
TGCGCCAGCAGCCAAGATAGGACTCGTCAAGCTTTCTTT
>TRBV4-1|-|15|TRBJ2-4|TRBD1
CASSQVGAGGNIQYF
TGCGCCAGCAGCCAAGTCGGCGCAGGGGGAAACATTCAGTACTTC
>TRBV6-4|-|13|TRBJ1-1|-
CASRLEANTEAFF
TGTGCCAGCAGACTTGAGGCGAACACTGAAGCTTTCTTT
>TRBV7-8|-|16|TRBJ2-1|TRBD2
CASSSTGTSGSNEQFF
TGTGCCAGCAGCTCCACCGGGACTAGCGGGAGCAATGAGCAGTTCTTC
>TRBV6-5|once|14|TRBJ1-1|TRBD1
CASTDRAVNTEAFF
TGTGCCAGCACCGACAGGGCCGTGAACACTGAAGCTTTCTTT
>TRBV7-2|-|14|TRBJ1-2|-
CASSLSTYKYGYTF
TGTGCCAGCAGTCTCTCAACGTACAAGTATGGCTACACCTTC
>TRBV10-3|-|13|TRBJ2-1|-
CATSLADYNEQFF
TGTGCCACCTCGCTAGCAGACTACAATGAGCAGTTCTTC
>TRBV30|-|16|TRBJ2-1|TRBD2
CAWSELAGGGYNEQFF
TGTGCCTGGAGTGAACTAGCGGGAGGGGGCTACAATGAGCAGTTCTTC
>TRBV7-3|-|16|TRBJ2-3|-
CASSLRGDGGTDTQYF
TGTGCCAGCAGCTTAAGGGGGGATGGGGGCACAGATACGCAGTATTTT
>TRBV5-1|-|14|TRBJ2-1|TRBD2
CASSGIAGGNEQFF
TGCGCCAGCAGCGGCATAGCGGGGGGAAATGAGCAGTTCTTC
>TRBV29-1|once|16|TRBJ1-2|TRBD1
CSAPVPTGGIYYGYTF
TGCAGCGCTCCCGTACCAACAGGGGGCATATACTATGGCTACACCTTC
>TRBV7-3|-|14|TRBJ1-2|TRBD1
CASSLTGGVYGYTF
TGTGCCAGCAGCTTGACAGGGGGCGTCTATGGCTACACCTTC
>TRBV20-1|-|9|TRBJ1-2|-
CSANWEQTF
TGCAGTGCGAACTGGGAGCAGACGTTC
>TRBV19|-|14|TRBJ2-7|-
CASRPDRFNYEQYF
TGTGCCAGTAGGCCCGACAGGTTTAACTACGAGCAGTACTTC
>TRBV7-8|-|13|TRBJ2-5|-
CASSLYLQETQYF
TGTGCCAGCAGCTTATATTTGCAAGAGACCCAGTACTTC
>TRBV19|-|14|TRBJ1-6|TRBD1
CASSRQGRSSPLHF
TGTGCCAGTAGTAGACAGGGAAGGAGTTCACCCCTCCACTTT
>TRBV5-8|once|14|TRBJ2-1|-
CASSVSGLYNEQFF
TGTGCCAGCAGCGTTAGCGGACTCTACAATGAGCAGTTCTTC
>TRBV15|few|12|TRBJ2-2|-
CATRGGPGELFF
TGTGCCACCAGGGGGGGGCCCGGGGAGCTGTTTTTT
>TRBV6-1|few|15|TRBJ2-7|TRBD2
CASSEGSGSYYEQYF
TGTGCCAGCAGTGAAGGGAGCGGGAGTTATTACGAGCAGTACTTC
>TRBV4-1|-|12|TRBJ2-3|-
CASSQNSDTQYF
TGCGCCAGCAGCCAAAATAGCGATACGCAGTATTTT
>TRBV11-2|-|16|TRBJ1-2|-
CASSLGEGKSNYGYTF
TGTGCCAGCAGCCTAGGGGAGGGCAAAAGTAACTATGGCTACACCTTC
>TRBV30|-|13|TRBJ2-2|TRBD2
CAWKRGPTGELFF
TGTGCCTGGAAGCGGGGGCCCACCGGGGAGCTGTTTTTT
>TRBV7-7|once|16|TRBJ2-1|TRBD1
CASSPRPGTVYNEQFF
TGTGCTAGCAGCCCGCGTCCCGGGACAGTTTACAATGAGCAGTTCTTC
>TRBV19|-|16|TRBJ2-7|TRBD1
CASSFFPGQGVGEQYF
TGTGCCAGTAGTTTCTTCCCGGGACAGGGGGTAGGCGAGCAGTACTTC
>TRBV2|once|15|TRBJ1-5|-
CASSEVGGSNQPQHF
TGTGCCAGCAGTGAAGTCGGGGGTAGCAATCAGCCCCAGCATTTT
>TRBV4-2|-|16|TRBJ2-7|-
CASSQDTGDSHYEQYF
TGTGCCAGCAGCCAAGATACCGGTGACAGTCACTACGAGCAGTACTTC
>TRBV29-1|-|15|TRBJ2-5|TRBD2
CSVRPSGSWGETQYF
TGCAGCGTTCGTCCTAGCGGGAGTTGGGGAGAGACCCAGTACTTC
>TRBV9|-|16|TRBJ1-4|-
CASSVQGGGLNEKLFF
TGTGCCAGCAGCGTACAAGGGGGGGGCCTTAATGAAAAACTGTTTTTT
>TRBV7-2|-|16|TRBJ2-7|TRBD2
CASSLVGGGASYEQYF
TGTGCCAGCAGCTTAGTCGGCGGGGGGGCTTCCTACGAGCAGTACTTC
>TRBV6-5|few|15|TRBJ2-1|TRBD2
CASGTWTSGDNEQFF
TGTGCCAGCGGGACGTGGACTAGCGGGGACAATGAGCAGTTCTTC